The 26 T cell receptor beta chains below were found in one sample sequenced in a study of shared clonotypes between healthy human individuals. The protocol was immunoSEQ multiplex PCR, while the TCRdb copy is restricted to in-frame clones and leaves out a portion. The table has roughly 720,000 clones, 80% to 95% seen once; the top ten hold 34%. The sequenced sample was memory CD8+ T cells from PBMCs. Subset given: CD45RO+ cells pooled with CCR7-negative TemRA cells. Receptors originate from a man aged 18-30 years in good health. Some clones in this sample may be carry-over from other donors' samples.

Points on this clone: The sample holds other DNA sequences that translate to the same CDR3. CDR3 coding DNA: TGTGCCAGTAGTATTGGGGGTTCCTACGAGCAGTACTTC. This codes for CASSIGGSYEQYF. The genes are TRBV19 and TRBJ2-7, with D perhaps assigned TRBD1 or TRBD2 (5 bases each). This CDR3 spans 13 amino acids. CDR1 and CDR2 (germline): LNHDA, SQIVND (reference sequence). The V end lost 3 bases, the J end lost 1 base, and 7 bases lay between the germline ends.

V and J are TRBV5-1 and TRBJ2-2; D call uncertain. This CDR3 is built from 17 residues. From germline, CDR1 is SGHRS and CDR2 YFSETQ. Trimming took 1 base from V and 4 from J, leaving 17 bases between them. CDR3 in amino acids: CASSLSVPNRRTGELFF. The CDR3 DNA is TGCGCCAGCAGCTTGTCAGTCCCAAACCGGCGCACCGGGGAGCTGTTTTTT.

The chain joins TRBV7-6 to TRBJ1-2; D remains ambiguous. This CDR3 has 13 residues. V shed 5 bases and J shed 2 bases, with 9 bases lying between them. Looked up from germline, CDR1 is SGHVS and CDR2 is FNYEAQ. The DNA for the CDR3 is TGTGCCAGCAGCGCAGTTGTGAACTATGGCTACACCTTC. It encodes CASSAVVNYGYTF.

J is TRBJ1-2 and V is TRBV30, with D hard to call. Looked up from germline, CDR1 is GTSNPN and CDR2 is SVGIG (reference sequence). CDR3 length equals 13 residues. Deletions cut 8 bases from V and 2 bases from J, with 15 bases between. CDR3 amino acids: CAAAPVKNYGYTF. The DNA of the CDR3 is TGTGCCGCGGCACCCGTAAAAAACTATGGCTACACCTTC.

The chain carries TRBV7-8 and TRBJ2-3; no reliable D call. CDR3 length: 14 residues. Germline lookup yields CDR1 SGHVS and CDR2 FQNEAQ. Trimming cost V 2 bases and J 0 bases, with 6 bases left between them. CDR3 residues: CASSLPPSTDTQYF. The DNA of the CDR3 is TGTGCCAGCAGCTTACCGCCGAGCACAGATACGCAGTATTTT.

The rearrangement links TRBV28 to TRBJ2-1, with TRBD2 as a possible D gene (6 bases). CDR3 length: 16 amino acids. Trimming took off 3 bases at V and 5 bases at J, with 17 bases between the two ends. CDR1 and CDR2 from the germline V gene are MDHEN and SYDVKM. The CDR3 here is CASSFGFGLADNEQFF. The CDR3 bases are TGTGCCAGCAGTTTTGGGTTCGGATTAGCGGACAATGAGCAGTTCTTC.

The V and J genes are TRBV27 and TRBJ2-7; 10 nucleotides line up with TRBD2. The CDR3 spans 14 residues. V lost 3 bases and J lost 3; bases outside the gene matches: 2. Germline lookup yields CDR1 MNHEY and CDR2 SMNVEV (reference sequence). CDR3 coding DNA: TGTGCCAGCAGTTTTAGCGGGAGGTTCTACGAGCAGTACTTC. Its protein product is CASSFSGRFYEQYF.

V is TRBV6-6 and J is TRBJ2-7; 10 bases are a match to TRBD1. Germline V CDR1 and CDR2: MNHNY, SVGAGI (reference sequence). V lost 2 bases to trimming and J lost 5 bases; unmatched junction nucleotides: 9. CDR3 size: 16 residues. CDR3 residues: CASSYLLGQGINEQYF. In DNA form, the CDR3 reads TGTGCCAGCAGTTACCTGCTGGGACAGGGGATAAACGAGCAGTACTTC.

The chain couples TRBV27 to TRBJ1-4; 7 bases line up with TRBD1. From germline, CDR1 is MNHEY and CDR2 SMNVEV (reference sequence). V lost 5 bases, J lost 0 bases, and 15 bases stayed unmatched. This CDR3 spans 19 amino acids. The CDR3 DNA reads as TGTGCCAGCAGTCGCCGGACAGGATTGAGAATTGCAACTAATGAAAAACTGTTTTTT. Translating gives CASSRRTGLRIATNEKLFF.

This clone has a single count. The V gene is TRBV5-1, the J gene TRBJ2-7; D is perhaps TRBD1 (6 bases). The CDR3 loop spans 16 amino acids. Germline CDR1 reads SGHRS; CDR2 reads YFSETQ. The V and J ends lost 0 bases and 0 bases respectively, with 13 bases between them. The CDR3 DNA follows: TGCGCCAGCAGCTTGGCCACCGGGACAAGCTCCTACGAGCAGTACTTC. As protein: CASSLATGTSSYEQYF.

This clone occurred once. The J gene is TRBJ2-7, the V gene TRBV27; TRBD1 might be the D (6 bases). CDR1 is MNHEY and CDR2 is SMNVEV in the germline V gene (reference sequence). The length of the CDR3 is 15 residues. V lost 8 bases to trimming and J lost 0 bases, with 17 bases between them. The CDR3 is CASPDSGAHSYEQYF. CDR3 nucleotides: TGTGCCAGCCCCGATTCAGGGGCCCACTCCTACGAGCAGTACTTC.

As for this clone: The sample contains more than one DNA sequence encoding this CDR3. The V and J genes are TRBV27 and TRBJ2-7; 7 bases are shared with TRBD1. The V segment lost 5 bases and the J segment 0 bases; nucleotides outside the gene matches: 1. Germline V lookup: CDR1 MNHEY, CDR2 SMNVEV (reference sequence). CDR3 length: 13 amino acids. This chain's CDR3 is CASSPGGSYEQYF. The DNA of the CDR3 is TGTGCCAGCAGTCCAGGGGGCTCCTACGAGCAGTACTTC.

J is TRBJ2-3 and V is TRBV28, with 9 bases matching TRBD1. V lost 6 bases to trimming and J lost 8 bases; unmatched junction nucleotides: 12. The CDR3 covers 15 residues. Germline CDR1 MDHEN, CDR2 SYDVKM. CDR3 coding DNA: TGTGCCAGCAGCCTTACAACAGGGGGCGCGACTACGCAGTATTTT. It specifies CASSLTTGGATTQYF.

The gene calls are TRBV2 and TRBJ2-6; TRBD1 agrees at 8 bases. This CDR3 is built from 14 residues. Looked up from germline, CDR1 is SNHLY and CDR2 is FYNNEI. The V gene end was trimmed by 9 bases and the J gene end by 0 bases; junction bases not matched to a gene: 1. CDR3 loop: CARTGGSGANVLTF. CDR3 coding DNA: TGTGCCAGAACAGGGGGCTCTGGGGCCAACGTCCTGACTTTC.

V gene TRBV27 combines with J gene TRBJ2-7; 7 bases agree with TRBD2. V lost 6 bases to trimming and J lost 4 bases; unmatched junction nucleotides: 9. Germline V gene sequence: CDR1 MNHEY, CDR2 SMNVEV (reference sequence). CDR3 length: 14 amino acids. The CDR3: CASSVTRDYYEQYF. The DNA for the CDR3 is TGTGCCAGCAGCGTAACCCGGGACTATTACGAGCAGTACTTC.

The chain joins TRBV27 to TRBJ2-3; no reliable D call. V was shortened by 4 bases and J by 6 bases, with 5 bases between the two germline ends. Germline V gene sequence: CDR1 MNHEY, CDR2 SMNVEV (reference sequence). The CDR3 covers 11 residues. The CDR3 region has the DNA TGTGCCAGCAGTTCCCCGGATACGCAGTATTTT. Protein sequence: CASSSPDTQYF.

With regard to this clone: The same CDR3 can be traced to other DNA sequences in this sample. This rearrangement joins TRBV7-9 to TRBJ2-7; a weak D match, TRBD1 (6 bases). Germline CDR1 SEHNR, CDR2 FQNEAQ (reference sequence). V lost 4 bases and J 4 bases, leaving 14 bases between the germline ends. This CDR3 has 14 residues. Here the CDR3 DNA reads TGTGCCAGCAGCTCCATCCAACAGGGTTACGAGCAGTACTTC. This sequence encodes CASSSIQQGYEQYF.

The chain links TRBV20-1 to TRBJ2-7; 10 bases line up with TRBD1. With 8 bases clipped from V and 4 bases from J, the junction kept 2 bases outside the gene matches. Germline values: CDR1 DFQATT, CDR2 SNEGSKA (reference sequence). The length of the CDR3 is 11 residues. The CDR3 sequence is CSTDRGYEQYF. The DNA for the CDR3 is TGCAGTACGGACAGGGGGTACGAGCAGTACTTC.

This clone was seen only once. V usage is TRBV11-2 and J usage is TRBJ1-4; maybe TRBD1 (5 bases). CDR1 is SGHAT, CDR2 FQNNGV, per germline. V was clipped by 1 base and J by 8 bases, with 11 bases between them. This CDR3 spans 14 amino acids. Here the CDR3 DNA reads TGTGCCAGCAGCTTAGGGGGGGGAAGGGAAAAACTGTTTTTT. Translation: CASSLGGGREKLFF.

V is TRBV6-5 and J is TRBJ2-7; unclear D gene. This CDR3 contains 15 residues. V lost 0 bases and J 0 bases, leaving 9 bases between the germline ends. Germline values: CDR1 MNHEY, CDR2 SVGAGI. The CDR3 bases are TGTGCCAGCAGTTACTCGGGGTTTAGCTCCTACGAGCAGTACTTC. It specifies CASSYSGFSSYEQYF.

The gene calls are TRBV10-3 and TRBJ1-2, with 10 bases matching TRBD1. CDR3 length: 15 amino acids. J was trimmed by 7 bases and V by 4 bases; bases with no gene match: 9. CDR1 and CDR2 (germline): ENHRY, SYGVKD. The CDR3 here is CAISGGTGEELGYTF. CDR3 DNA: TGTGCCATCAGTGGGGGGACAGGGGAGGAACTTGGCTACACCTTC.

The V call is TRBV27, the J call TRBJ2-7, with 10 nucleotides matching TRBD2. The CDR3 has 14 amino acids. V was pared by 5 bases and J by 7 bases, with 8 bases of the junction left unmatched. CDR1 and CDR2 from the germline V gene are MNHEY and SMNVEV (reference sequence). As DNA, the CDR3 is TGTGCCAGCAGTACACTAGCGGGGATCGGGGAGCAGTACTTC. Its translation is CASSTLAGIGEQYF.

The genes are TRBV25-1 and TRBJ2-5; D unclear. This CDR3 contains 13 residues. Germline V gene sequence: CDR1 MGHDK, CDR2 SYGVNS. Trimming took 3 bases from V and 1 from J, leaving 6 bases between them. CDR3 DNA: TGTGCCAGCAGTGACACCTTCCAAGAGACCCAGTACTTC. Translation: CASSDTFQETQYF.

This sequence joins TRBV6-5 and TRBJ2-1; the match to TRBD2 covers 8 bases. The CDR3 length is 14 residues. With V trimmed by 0 bases and J by 7 bases, 2 bases remained unmatched. Germline V gene lookup returns CDR1 MNHEY and CDR2 SVGAGI. The CDR3 nucleotides are TGTGCCAGCAGTTACTCGGCTAGCGGGAATGAGCAGTTCTTC. Its translation: CASSYSASGNEQFF.

The gene calls are TRBV9 and TRBJ1-2; D unclear. The V end was cut by 0 bases, the J end by 6 bases, with 12 bases between. Germline V gene data show CDR1 as SGDLS and CDR2 as YYNGEE. CDR3 length: 14 amino acids. The chain's CDR3 is CASSVGSVPDGYTF. The CDR3 nucleotides read TGTGCCAGCAGCGTAGGGAGTGTTCCCGATGGCTACACCTTC.

This clone was recorded once. This sequence joins TRBV7-8 and TRBJ2-1; TRBD2 matches 8 bases. The germline gives CDR1 SGHVS, CDR2 FQNEAQ. The V gene end was trimmed by 1 base and the J gene end by 8 bases; junction bases not matched to a gene: 10. The CDR3 has 16 residues. CDR3: CASSLVRAGGVDEQFF. Written as DNA, the CDR3 is TGTGCCAGCAGCTTAGTCAGGGCGGGAGGAGTCGATGAGCAGTTCTTC.